One and the same sample provided the 3 T cell receptor beta chains below, sequenced in a study of CD8 T cells in Susac syndrome. With random hexamers, about 0.45 to 1 ug RNA was reverse transcribed. TCRdb ran MiXCR on the immunoSEQ multiplex PCR reads and lists one entry per CDR3 protein. The sample carries some 180,000 distinct CDR3 sequences, approximately 94% recorded once. The sequenced sample consisted of CD4+ T cells from PBMCs. These TCRs come from a human donor in good health.

V is TRBV30 and J is TRBJ1-1; D might be TRBD1 (5 bases). The CDR3 runs 17 residues. Germline CDR1 is GTSNPN and CDR2 is SVGIG (reference sequence). The V gene lost 2 bases and the J gene lost 5 bases, with 24 bases spanning the gap. The CDR3: CAWSNPLVGLSGTEAFF. CDR3 DNA sequence: TGTGCCTGGAGTAACCCCCTTGTGGGACTGTCAGGAACTGAAGCTTTCTTT.

The rearrangement uses TRBV6-5 and TRBJ1-4; 7 bases fit TRBD1. Germline CDR1 and CDR2: MNHEY and SVGAGI. The junction had 14 bases not matched to a gene; V was cut back by 0 bases and J by 7 bases. This CDR3 spans 18 amino acids. In DNA form, the CDR3 reads TGTGCCAGCAGTTACTCTTCGACAGGGACCGGCCTTGCTGAAAAACTGTTTTTT. Residues: CASSYSSTGTGLAEKLFF.

This chain joins TRBV6-1 and TRBJ2-2; unclear D gene. Between the trimmed V and J ends, which lost 2 bases and 3 bases, there was a span of 7 bases. The CDR3 sequence is 14 residues long. CDR1 and CDR2 (germline): MNHNS, SASEGT. For the CDR3, the DNA is TGTGCCAGCAGTGAAAGGGCGGACACCGGGGAGCTGTTTTTT. Encoded protein: CASSERADTGELFF.